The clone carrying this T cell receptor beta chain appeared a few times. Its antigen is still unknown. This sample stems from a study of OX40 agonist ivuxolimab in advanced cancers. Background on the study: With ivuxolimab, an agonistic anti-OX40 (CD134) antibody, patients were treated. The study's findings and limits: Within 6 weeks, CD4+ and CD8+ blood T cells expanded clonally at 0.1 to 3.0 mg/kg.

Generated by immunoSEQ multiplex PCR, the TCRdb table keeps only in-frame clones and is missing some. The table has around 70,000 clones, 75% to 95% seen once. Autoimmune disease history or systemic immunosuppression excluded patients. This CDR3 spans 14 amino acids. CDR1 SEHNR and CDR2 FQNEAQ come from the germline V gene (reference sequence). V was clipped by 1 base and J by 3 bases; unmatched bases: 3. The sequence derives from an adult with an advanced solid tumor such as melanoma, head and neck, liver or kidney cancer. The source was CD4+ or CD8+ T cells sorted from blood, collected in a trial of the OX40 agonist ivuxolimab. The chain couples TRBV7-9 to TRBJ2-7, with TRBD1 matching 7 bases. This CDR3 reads CASSLGQGFYEQYF. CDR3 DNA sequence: TGTGCCAGCAGCTTAGGACAGGGCTTCTACGAGCAGTACTTC.